One and the same sample provided the 15 T cell receptor beta chains below, sequenced in a study of blood T cell repertoires in COVID-19. Sequencing used immunoSEQ multiplex PCR; TCRdb keeps in-frame clones, though not all of them. The data contain about 100,000 clones, roughly nine tenths of them singletons. The source material was peripheral blood. The receptor set was obtained from a man aged 50-60 years with active COVID-19.

This clone was seen only once. V is TRBV5-6 and J is TRBJ2-5; possibly TRBD2 for D (5 bases). The V end lost 7 bases, the J end lost 7 bases, and 20 bases lay between the germline ends. This CDR3 has 14 residues. In germline, CDR1 is SGHDT, CDR2 YYEEEE. The CDR3 protein is CASRRAAARWTQYF. In nucleotides, the CDR3 is TGTGCCAGCCGCCGGGCAGCGGCTCGGTGGACCCAGTACTTC.

V gene TRBV3-1 (or the pseudogene TRBV3-2) combines with J gene TRBJ1-2; D is ambiguous. Trimming shortened V by 2 bases and J by 7 bases, and 8 bases separated the two germline ends. CDR3 length: 12 amino acids. Germline CDR1 LGHDT, CDR2 YNNKEL (reference sequence). The CDR3 nucleotides read TGTGCCAGCAGCCAATCGGGTTCTGGCTACACCTTC. This gives the protein CASSQSGSGYTF.

CDR3 DNA: TGTGCCAGTAGTATAGATCGCGGGGGCACTGAAGCTTTCTTT. The encoded protein is CASSIDRGGTEAFF. The J gene is TRBJ1-1, the V gene TRBV19; maybe TRBD1 (5 bases). Trimming removed 0 bases from V and 4 bases from J, with 9 bases in between. This CDR3 spans 14 amino acids. CDR1 and CDR2 from the germline V gene are LNHDA and SQIVND (reference sequence).

The gene calls are TRBV5-1 and TRBJ2-5; tentative D call: TRBD2 (7 bases). This CDR3 comprises 16 residues. V lost 0 bases, J lost 1 base, and 13 bases lay in between. Germline CDR1 reads SGHRS; CDR2 reads YFSETQ. The CDR3 DNA is TGCGCCAGCAGCTTGGACCGGGGGGCCTCCCAAGAGACCCAGTACTTC. It codes for CASSLDRGASQETQYF.

V gene TRBV20-1 combines with J gene TRBJ1-5, with D possibly being TRBD1 (5 bases). Germline-derived CDR1 and CDR2 are DFQATT and SNEGSKA (reference sequence). This CDR3 is built from 15 residues. Trimming removed 3 bases at V and 6 bases at J, with 18 bases between. For the CDR3, the DNA is TGCAGTGCTAGTTTGACCGGGAGTGGGACTCAGCCCCAGCATTTT. It is translated as CSASLTGSGTQPQHF.

This chain joins TRBV5-1 and TRBJ1-3, with 10 bases aligning to TRBD1. The germline CDR1 and CDR2 sequences are SGHRS and YFSETQ. The CDR3 is 16 residues long. With 5 bases clipped from V and 3 bases from J, the junction kept 8 bases outside the gene matches. CDR3 nucleotides: TGCGCCAGCAGAAATGGACAGGGGGAGAGTGGAAACACCATATATTTT. It encodes CASRNGQGESGNTIYF.

This clone was seen a single time. The chain is built from TRBV10-3 and TRBJ2-1, with 11 bases fitting TRBD2. Per the germline V gene, CDR1 is ENHRY and CDR2 is SYGVKD. V was clipped by 4 bases and J by 3 bases; unmatched bases: 2. The CDR3 loop spans 15 amino acids. As DNA, the CDR3 is TGTGCCATCAGTGCCGGGACTAGCGGCTACAATGAGCAGTTCTTC. As protein: CAISAGTSGYNEQFF.

This chain connects TRBV2 to TRBJ1-4, with D tentatively TRBD1 (6 bases). V lost 0 bases and J 8 bases, leaving 19 bases between the germline ends. Germline V lookup: CDR1 SNHLY, CDR2 FYNNEI. The CDR3 totals 17 residues. The CDR3 DNA reads as TGTGCCAGCAGTGAAGCGCTTTGGACAGCTTTAGAGGAAAAACTGTTTTTT. Translating it yields CASSEALWTALEEKLFF.

In DNA form, the CDR3 reads TGTGCCAGCAGCCAAGTAACAAGTTATGGCTACACCTTC. Translation gives CASSQVTSYGYTF. This chain links TRBV3-1 (or the pseudogene TRBV3-2) with TRBJ1-2; D call uncertain. The CDR3 is 13 residues long. CDR1 is LGHDT and CDR2 is YNNKEL in the germline V gene (reference sequence). V was cut by 1 base and J by 5 bases, with 8 bases left in between.

The J gene is TRBJ1-2, the V gene TRBV29-1; D perhaps matches TRBD1 (5 bases). The CDR3 length is 14 residues. V lost 3 bases and J lost 3, with 14 bases in between. Germline lookup yields CDR1 SQVTM and CDR2 ANQGSEA. DNA for the CDR3: TGCAGCGTTGATTCCAGGGTAGGGGACTATGGCTACACCTTC. Its protein is CSVDSRVGDYGYTF.

DNA for the CDR3: TGTGCCAGCAGCTCGACTAGCGGGTCCTACAATGAGCAGTTCTTC. Protein product: CASSSTSGSYNEQFF. The chain has TRBV3-1 (or the pseudogene TRBV3-2) and TRBJ2-1; 10 nucleotides match TRBD2. V was clipped by 5 bases and J by 1 base; unmatched bases: 2. The CDR3 extends over 15 amino acids. The V gene's germline CDR1 is LGHDT and CDR2 YNNKEL (reference sequence).

V and J are TRBV19 and TRBJ1-5; D unclear. The CDR3 has 16 residues. Trimming took 2 bases from V and 2 from J, leaving 13 bases between them. Looked up from germline, CDR1 is LNHDA and CDR2 is SQIVND (reference sequence). The CDR3: CASSIKALEGNQPQHF. In nucleotides, the CDR3 is TGTGCCAGTAGTATAAAGGCCTTGGAGGGCAATCAGCCCCAGCATTTT.

The CDR3 region has the DNA TGTGCCAGCAGCGAAGGGGTTGCTAGCAATCAGCCCCAGCATTTT. It translates to CASSEGVASNQPQHF. The J gene is TRBJ1-5, the V gene TRBV9; D is possibly TRBD1 (5 bases). Germline V gene lookup returns CDR1 SGDLS and CDR2 YYNGEE. The CDR3 runs 15 residues. Trimming left V 3 bases short and J 0 bases short, with 10 bases between.

The chain employs TRBV9 and TRBJ1-6; 7 positions agree with TRBD1. Per the germline V gene, CDR1 is SGDLS and CDR2 is YYNGEE. After removal of 4 bases from V and 6 bases from J, the junction contained 7 bases not matched to a gene. The CDR3 has 15 amino acids. The CDR3 region has the DNA TGTGCCAGCAGCCCACAGACAGGGTTTAATTCACCCCTCCACTTT. It yields the protein CASSPQTGFNSPLHF.

This chain links TRBV2 with TRBJ1-1; tentative D call: TRBD1 (6 bases). The germline gives CDR1 SNHLY, CDR2 FYNNEI. V lost 5 bases to trimming and J lost 11 bases, with 27 bases between them. This CDR3 comprises 16 residues. Here the CDR3 DNA reads TGTGCCAGCAGTCAGATTCCGGGATTGGGGGCCGAGTCCGCTTTCTTT. Amino acids: CASSQIPGLGAESAFF.